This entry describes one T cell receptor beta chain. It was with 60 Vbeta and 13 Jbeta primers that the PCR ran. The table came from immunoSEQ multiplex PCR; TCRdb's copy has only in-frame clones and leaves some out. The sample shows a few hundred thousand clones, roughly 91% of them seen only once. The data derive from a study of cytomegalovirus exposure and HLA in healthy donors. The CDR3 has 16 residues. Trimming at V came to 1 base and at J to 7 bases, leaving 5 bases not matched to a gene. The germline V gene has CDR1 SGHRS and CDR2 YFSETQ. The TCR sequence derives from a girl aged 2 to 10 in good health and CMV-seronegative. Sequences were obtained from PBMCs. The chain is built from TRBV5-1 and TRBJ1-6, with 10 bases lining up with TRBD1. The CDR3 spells CASSLSGDRGNSPLHF. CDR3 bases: TGCGCCAGCAGCTTGTCGGGGGACAGGGGCAATTCACCCCTCCACTTT.